The source of this T cell receptor beta chain is a study of spatial heterogeneity in lung cancer. About the study: In the raw reads, each unique TCR and UMI combination was present more than ten times on average.

Germline V lookup: CDR1 DFQATT, CDR2 SNEGSKA (reference sequence). This CDR3 spans 15 amino acids. The V end was cut by 5 bases, the J end by 1 base, with 18 bases between. Every TCR cDNA molecule carried a tag that served as a unique molecular identifier. TCRdb re-called the 5' RACE reads with MiXCR, one entry per CDR3 protein. The profile covers about 47,000 distinct CDR3 sequences, with about 12% appearing a single time and approximately 38% taken by the ten largest. Sample time point: sample taken at primary tumor resection. Unsorted samples of tumor, nontumor lung or frozen PBMC had their whole RNA sequenced.

The sequencing here drew on PBMCs, taken at surgery. The chain recombines TRBV20-1 with TRBJ2-7, with D perhaps matching TRBD1 or TRBD2 (6 bases each). This TCR was sampled from a female donor with early-stage non-small cell lung cancer. The CDR3 region has the DNA TGCAGTGCTGCCGTCCCCGGGGGCGCTTCCTACGAGCAGTACTTC. The encoded protein is CSAAVPGGASYEQYF.